This entry concerns a single TCR beta chain. What it binds is not known. This clone may be a read error of a much larger clone one base away. TCRdb fed the PCR reads into MiXCR, producing one record per CDR3 protein. The sample holds over 600,000 distinct CDR3 sequences, about 20% seen once. This CDR3 comprises 13 residues. CDR1 and CDR2 (germline): LNHDA, SQIVND (reference sequence). The data were obtained in a study of molecular identifiers for immune sequencing clone quantification. Study observations and caveats: Naive cells had under 1% of molecules in clones above 20 RNA copies, effectors over 99%. Because of identical TCR molecules sharing a barcode, sizes of highly expanded clones could be underestimated.

The sequenced sample was naive CD8+ T cells from blood, with Jurkat cell RNA spiked in. The subset was: FACS-sorted CD8+CD4-CCR7+CD45RA+ naive T cells. The receptor comes from a human donor in good health. Some libraries in this study had Jurkat cell RNA spiked in. The rearrangement uses TRBV19 and TRBJ2-1, with a tentative D call TRBD2 (5 bases). DNA of the CDR3: TGTGCCAGTGGTATGGGGAGTTTGAATGAGCAGTTCTTC. Its translation is CASGMGSLNEQFF.